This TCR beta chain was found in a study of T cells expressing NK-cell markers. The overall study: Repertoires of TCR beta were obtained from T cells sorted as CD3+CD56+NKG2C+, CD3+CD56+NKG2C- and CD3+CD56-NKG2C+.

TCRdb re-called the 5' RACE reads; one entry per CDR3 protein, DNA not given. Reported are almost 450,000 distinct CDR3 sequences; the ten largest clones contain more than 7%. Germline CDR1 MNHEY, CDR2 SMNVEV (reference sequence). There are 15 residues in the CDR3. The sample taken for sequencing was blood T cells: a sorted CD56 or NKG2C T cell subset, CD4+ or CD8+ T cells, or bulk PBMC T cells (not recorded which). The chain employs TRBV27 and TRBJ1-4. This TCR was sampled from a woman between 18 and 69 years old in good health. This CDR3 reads CASSLIEPTNEKLFF.